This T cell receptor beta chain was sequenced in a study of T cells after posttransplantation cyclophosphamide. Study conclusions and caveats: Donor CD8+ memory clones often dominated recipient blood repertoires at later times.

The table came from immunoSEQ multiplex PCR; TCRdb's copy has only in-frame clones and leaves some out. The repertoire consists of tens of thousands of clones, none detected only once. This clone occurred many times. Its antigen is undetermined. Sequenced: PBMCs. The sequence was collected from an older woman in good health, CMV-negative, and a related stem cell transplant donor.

CDR3 region: CASSSKGSEAFF. The CDR3 nucleotides read TGTGCCAGCAGTTCAAAAGGGTCTGAAGCTTTCTTT. The chain has TRBV12-3 or TRBV12-4 and TRBJ1-1; no definite D call. V lost 4 bases and J 6 bases, leaving 9 bases between the germline ends. There are 12 residues in the CDR3.